Shown below are 30 T cell receptor beta chains from a single sample sequenced in a study of cytomegalovirus exposure and HLA in healthy donors. The PCR employed 60 Vbeta primers together with 13 Jbeta primers. Sequencing was performed with immunoSEQ multiplex PCR; in TCRdb, only in-frame clones are kept and a portion is missing. The table has about 160,000 clones, 77% seen once. The sample consisted of PBMCs. The receptors shown here come from a woman between 25 and 40 years old in good health and CMV-seronegative.

The chain carries TRBV28 and TRBJ2-7; TRBD2 agrees at 10 bases. This CDR3 region has 16 residues. Looked up from germline, CDR1 is MDHEN and CDR2 is SYDVKM. Trimming at V came to 2 bases and at J to 3 bases, leaving 7 bases not matched to a gene. DNA for the CDR3: TGTGCCAGCAGTTTACCCAGCGGGAGGGGAAACTACGAGCAGTACTTC. Residues: CASSLPSGRGNYEQYF.

The chain combines TRBV5-4 with TRBJ2-7; 9 bases are shared with TRBD1. Trimming took 4 bases from V and 3 from J; bases not matched to a gene: 11. In germline, CDR1 is SGHNT, CDR2 YYREEE (reference sequence). This CDR3 has 16 residues. The CDR3 sequence: CASSKQAGTGNYEQYF. The CDR3 DNA is TGTGCCAGCAGCAAACAGGCCGGGACAGGGAACTACGAGCAGTACTTC.

In its sample, this clone was seen once. The genes are TRBV11-3 and TRBJ2-7, with D hard to call. Germline V gives CDR1 SGHNT, CDR2 YENEEA. V was clipped by 4 bases and J by 0 bases, with 10 bases between them. This CDR3 has 14 residues. The DNA of the CDR3 is TGTGCCAGCAGCTCATCAGCGAACTCCTACGAGCAGTACTTC. It specifies CASSSSANSYEQYF. The full variable domain, completed using reference TRBV11-3 and TRBJ2-7, is EAGVVQSPRYKIIEKKQPVAFWCNPISGHNTLYWYLQNLGQGPELLIRYENEEAVDDSQLPKDRFSAERLKGVDSTLKIQPAELGDSAVYLCASSSSANSYEQYFGPGTRLTVT.

The chain uses TRBV19 and TRBJ2-1; TRBD2 is a possible D gene (6 bases). The CDR3 consists of 14 residues. The V end lost 3 bases, the J end lost 6 bases, and 12 bases lay between the germline ends. Germline V gene data show CDR1 as LNHDA and CDR2 as SQIVND (reference sequence). CDR3 DNA: TGTGCCAGTAGTATGACGGGAGTGGTCAATGAGCAGTTCTTC. It is translated as CASSMTGVVNEQFF.

This clone has just one count. The genes are TRBV10-3 and TRBJ1-5; 10 bases match TRBD1. Germline CDR1 reads ENHRY; CDR2 reads SYGVKD. J lost 6 bases, V lost 3 bases, and 5 bases had no gene match. The CDR3 spans 15 residues. The CDR3 sequence: CAISDPGQGVQPQHF. CDR3 nucleotide sequence: TGTGCCATCAGTGACCCTGGACAGGGGGTTCAGCCCCAGCATTTT.

This chain connects TRBV7-2 to TRBJ2-1; 8 bases are a match to TRBD2. CDR1 is SGHTA, CDR2 FQGNSA, per germline. The CDR3 totals 15 residues. After removal of 2 bases from V and 4 bases from J, the junction contained 4 bases not matched to a gene. CDR3 sequence (DNA): TGTGCCAGCAGCTTAACTAGCGGCCCTTACAATGAGCAGTTCTTC. Its protein is CASSLTSGPYNEQFF.

A word on this clone: One end of the junction fails to match germline, which may point to a read error. The chain links TRBV19 to TRBJ2-2; D remains unclear. The CDR3 extends over 14 amino acids. The germline V gene encodes CDR1 LNHDA and CDR2 SQIVND (reference sequence). The CDR3 nucleotides are TGTGCCAGTAGTCAAAGGCGGAACGCCGGGGAGCTGTTTTTT. Translation: CASSQRRNAGELFF. The whole variable domain, filled in from reference TRBV19 and TRBJ2-2, reads DGGITQSPKYLFRKEGQNVTLSCEQNLNHDAMYWYRQDPGQGLRLIYYSQIVNDFQKGDIAEGYSVSREKKESFPLTVTSAQKNPTAFYLCASSQRRNAGELFFGEGSRLTVL.

The chain recombines TRBV5-1 with TRBJ2-1; TRBD2 agrees at 13 bases. This CDR3 has 15 amino acids. Unmatched junction bases numbered 7, after V lost 5 bases and J lost 8 bases. Germline CDR1 is SGHRS and CDR2 is YFSETQ. The CDR3 here is CASRHGLAGVDEQFF. CDR3 DNA: TGCGCCAGCAGACACGGACTAGCGGGAGTAGATGAGCAGTTCTTC.

The rearrangement links TRBV19 to TRBJ2-1; 7 bases fit TRBD1. CDR1 and CDR2 from the germline V gene are LNHDA and SQIVND (reference sequence). V lost 10 bases and J lost 1; bases outside the gene matches: 10. CDR3 length equals 15 residues. The DNA of the CDR3 is TGTGCCACCGCCTTACAGGGGCAGTCCTACAATGAGCAGTTCTTC. Protein sequence: CATALQGQSYNEQFF.

The chain employs TRBV7-9 and TRBJ2-5; maybe TRBD2 (6 bases). There are 15 residues in the CDR3. V was cut by 8 bases and J by 5 bases, with 21 bases left in between. Per germline, CDR1 SEHNR and CDR2 FQNEAQ (reference sequence). CDR3 in DNA: TGTGCCAGCGGAGGGGCAGGCCGCGGTCGGGAGACCCAGTACTTC. Translating gives CASGGAGRGRETQYF.

This chain connects TRBV4-2 to TRBJ1-2, with TRBD1 as a possible D gene (5 bases). Trimming took 0 bases from V and 8 from J, leaving 10 bases between them. The CDR3 runs to 13 residues. Germline lookup yields CDR1 LGHNA and CDR2 YNFKEQ. CDR3 sequence reads: CASSQDGGRGYTF. CDR3 coding DNA: TGTGCCAGCAGCCAAGATGGGGGGAGAGGCTACACCTTC.

The V and J genes are TRBV11-2 and TRBJ2-5, with 8 bases aligning to TRBD2. This CDR3 is 16 amino acids long. V lost 2 bases to trimming and J lost 5 bases; unmatched junction nucleotides: 10. Germline lookup yields CDR1 SGHAT and CDR2 FQNNGV. CDR3 bases: TGTGCCAGCAGCTTATTAAGCGGGGGCCCGGTGGAGACCCAGTACTTC. Translating it yields CASSLLSGGPVETQYF.

The chain joins TRBV27 to TRBJ2-1, with D perhaps matching TRBD1 (5 bases). The germline V and J ends were trimmed by 4 bases and 1 base, with 14 bases remaining between them. The CDR3 totals 16 residues. Germline CDR1 is MNHEY and CDR2 is SMNVEV (reference sequence). CDR3 DNA: TGTGCCAGCAGTTCAAGGGGTTCAAGATCCTACAATGAGCAGTTCTTC. Translating it yields CASSSRGSRSYNEQFF.

The chain joins TRBV18 to TRBJ1-1; D might be TRBD1 (6 bases). V was pared by 6 bases and J by 5 bases, with 13 bases between. This CDR3 comprises 13 residues. Germline lookup yields CDR1 KGHSH and CDR2 LQKENI. The CDR3 loop is CASSAGEGTEAFF. The CDR3 DNA follows: TGTGCCAGCTCCGCAGGGGAGGGGACTGAAGCTTTCTTT.

In its sample, this clone was seen a few times. The J gene is TRBJ2-3, the V gene TRBV5-4, with 10 bases aligning to TRBD2. The CDR3 has 17 residues. V trimming: 0 bases; J trimming: 0 bases; junction bases outside the gene matches: 4. Germline CDR1 and CDR2: SGHNT and YYREEE (reference sequence). The CDR3 region has the DNA TGTGCCAGCAGCTTGGATCTAGCGGGAGAAAGCACAGATACGCAGTATTTT. Protein: CASSLDLAGESTDTQYF. The whole variable domain, remainder taken from reference TRBV5-4 and TRBJ2-3, is ETGVTQSPTHLIKTRGQQVTLRCSSQSGHNTVSWYQQALGQGPQFIFQYYREEENGRGNFPPRFSGLQFPNYSSELNVNALELDDSALYLCASSLDLAGESTDTQYFGPGTRLTVL.

The J gene is TRBJ2-5, the V gene TRBV30; maybe TRBD2 (6 bases). V gave up 4 bases and J gave up 1 base, with 10 bases separating them. This CDR3 is 13 amino acids long. Germline V gene sequence: CDR1 GTSNPN, CDR2 SVGIG (reference sequence). The CDR3 is CAWTSETQETQYF. The CDR3, as DNA: TGTGCCTGGACTAGCGAAACCCAAGAGACCCAGTACTTC.

CDR3 loop: CASSYRGQSYEQYF. CDR3 nucleotide sequence: TGTGCCAGCAGTTACCGGGGACAGTCCTACGAGCAGTACTTC. The chain is built from TRBV6-5 and TRBJ2-7, with 7 bases matching TRBD1. CDR1 and CDR2 (germline): MNHEY, SVGAGI. V was clipped by 2 bases and J by 1 base; unmatched bases: 2. The CDR3 runs 14 residues.

CDR3 in DNA: TGTGCCAGCAGCCCGAGGAGATTAGGGGGCTGGAATTCACCCCTCCACTTT. Translating gives CASSPRRLGGWNSPLHF. The rearrangement uses TRBV5-6 and TRBJ1-6; TRBD1 agrees at 7 bases. Germline-derived CDR1 and CDR2 are SGHDT and YYEEEE. The length of the CDR3 is 17 residues. With 4 bases clipped from V and 7 bases from J, the junction kept 14 bases outside the gene matches.

The V and J genes are TRBV5-1 and TRBJ1-2; TRBD1 matches 7 bases. The germline V gene encodes CDR1 SGHRS and CDR2 YFSETQ. This CDR3 has 15 amino acids. V shed 5 bases, J shed 2 bases, and the junction held 9 bases outside the gene matches. The CDR3 is CASRVRTGRNYGYTF. For the CDR3, the DNA is TGCGCCAGCAGGGTTCGGACAGGCCGAAACTATGGCTACACCTTC.

The chain links TRBV5-6 to TRBJ1-2, with 8 bases fitting TRBD1. The length of the CDR3 is 14 residues. V dropped 0 bases and J dropped 6; count of bases not matched to a gene: 4. Germline CDR1 reads SGHDT; CDR2 reads YYEEEE. The CDR3 region is CASSLGPGGHGYTF. The DNA for the CDR3 is TGTGCCAGCAGCTTGGGGCCAGGGGGCCATGGCTACACCTTC.

The chain recombines TRBV28 with TRBJ1-4; D is possibly TRBD1 (5 bases). The CDR3 length is 16 residues. Trimming took 5 bases from V and 5 from J, leaving 18 bases between them. Germline V CDR1 and CDR2: MDHEN, SYDVKM. CDR3 sequence: CASSRSRGWGNEKLFF. CDR3 bases: TGTGCCAGCAGTCGATCTAGGGGCTGGGGAAATGAAAAACTGTTTTTT.

This chain connects TRBV27 to TRBJ1-5; 7 bases are a match to TRBD1. This CDR3 has 16 residues. Germline-derived CDR1 and CDR2 are MNHEY and SMNVEV (reference sequence). The junction had 18 bases not matched to a gene; V was cut back by 6 bases and J by 10 bases. The DNA for the CDR3 is TGTGCCAGCAGATTCGTACAGGGGTTCCGCGAGGAACCCCAGCATTTT. This sequence encodes CASRFVQGFREEPQHF.

The chain carries TRBV19 and TRBJ1-2; 9 nucleotides line up with TRBD1. CDR3 length equals 13 residues. Germline V CDR1 and CDR2: LNHDA, SQIVND (reference sequence). V lost 6 bases, J lost 7 bases, and 6 bases stayed unmatched. In DNA form, the CDR3 reads TGTGCCAGTAGACAGGGGGCTTTTTTTGGCTACACCTTC. It encodes CASRQGAFFGYTF.

The rearrangement links TRBV30 to TRBJ1-1; D is unresolved. Germline values: CDR1 GTSNPN, CDR2 SVGIG (reference sequence). The V gene lost 2 bases and the J gene lost 8 bases, with 18 bases spanning the gap. The CDR3 has 14 amino acids. CDR3 sequence reads: CAWSPRRLYGEAFF. The CDR3 DNA follows: TGTGCCTGGAGTCCACGAAGACTTTATGGGGAAGCTTTCTTT.

The chain is built from TRBV10-3 and TRBJ2-7; 9 bases line up with TRBD1. After removal of 3 bases from V and 5 bases from J, the junction contained 5 bases not matched to a gene. The CDR3 totals 14 residues. Germline V gene data show CDR1 as ENHRY and CDR2 as SYGVKD. This CDR3 is CAISETGGVDEQYF. The DNA of the CDR3 is TGTGCCATCAGTGAAACAGGGGGCGTCGACGAGCAGTACTTC.

This rearrangement joins TRBV11-2 to TRBJ2-5, with TRBD2 matching over 11 bases. V gave up 5 bases and J gave up 3 bases; unmatched junction bases: 8. CDR1 is SGHAT, CDR2 FQNNGV, per germline. The CDR3 is 16 amino acids. The CDR3: CASSLTRLAGKETQYF. The CDR3 DNA reads TGTGCCAGCAGCCTTACTCGACTAGCGGGGAAAGAGACCCAGTACTTC.

The genes are TRBV9 and TRBJ2-7, with 8 bases identical to TRBD1. V was clipped by 4 bases and J by 5 bases; unmatched bases: 8. Germline lookup yields CDR1 SGDLS and CDR2 YYNGEE. The CDR3 extends over 14 amino acids. The CDR3 region is CASSPRTGFNEQYF. CDR3 sequence (DNA): TGTGCCAGCAGCCCACGGACAGGGTTTAACGAGCAGTACTTC.

This chain connects TRBV30 to TRBJ2-3; possibly TRBD1 for D (5 bases). The germline CDR1 and CDR2 sequences are GTSNPN and SVGIG (reference sequence). V lost 6 bases, J lost 3 bases, and 13 bases lay in between. This CDR3 has 13 amino acids. CDR3 nucleotide sequence: TGTGCCTGTACAACCGCAGGGACAGATACGCAGTATTTT. Translated, it gives CACTTAGTDTQYF.

V is TRBV30 and J is TRBJ2-1; 9 bases align to TRBD1. The CDR3 sequence is 14 residues long. CDR1 is GTSNPN, CDR2 SVGIG, per germline (reference sequence). Unmatched junction bases numbered 10, after V lost 7 bases and J lost 6 bases. The CDR3, as DNA: TGTGCCTCAAGACAGACAGGGGGGTTCAATGAGCAGTTCTTC. This translates into CASRQTGGFNEQFF.

The V and J genes are TRBV9 and TRBJ2-3, with 9 bases that match TRBD2. The germline gives CDR1 SGDLS, CDR2 YYNGEE. There are 15 residues in the CDR3. V dropped 4 bases and J dropped 6; count of bases not matched to a gene: 9. This CDR3 is CASSSLAGEGDTQYF. Here the CDR3 DNA reads TGTGCCAGCAGCTCGTTAGCGGGAGAGGGGGATACGCAGTATTTT. Combining the CDR3 with reference TRBV9 and TRBJ2-3 gives the whole variable domain DSGVTQTPKHLITATGQRVTLRCSPRSGDLSVYWYQQSLDQGLQFLIQYYNGEERAKGNILERFSAQQFPDLHSELNLSSLELGDSALYFCASSSLAGEGDTQYFGPGTRLTVL.